The 11 T cell receptor beta chains presented below share a single source sample, sequenced in a study of blood T cell repertoires in COVID-19. Only in-frame clones appear in the TCRdb table, and some are missing; sequencing was by immunoSEQ multiplex PCR. The table includes approximately 150,000 clones, roughly 80% detected once. Sequenced: peripheral blood. The receptor set was obtained from a human donor in a cohort sampled during active COVID-19.

The V gene is TRBV2, the J gene TRBJ2-3; 14 nucleotides line up with TRBD2. The germline CDR1 and CDR2 sequences are SNHLY and FYNNEI. The CDR3 runs 16 residues. V lost 4 bases, J lost 4 bases, and 4 bases stayed unmatched. The CDR3 nucleotides read TGTGCCAGCAGTGGAGAGGGACTAGCGGGAGCAGATACGCAGTATTTT. Translating gives CASSGEGLAGADTQYF. The complete variable domain, with remaining parts taken from reference TRBV2 and TRBJ2-3, reads EPEVTQTPSHQVTQMGQEVILRCVPISNHLYFYWYRQILGQKVEFLVSFYNNEISEKSEIFDDQFSVERPDGSNFTLKIRSTKLEDSAMYFCASSGEGLAGADTQYFGPGTRLTVL.

The rearrangement joins TRBV5-8 to TRBJ1-5; no definite D call. CDR1 is SGHTS, CDR2 YDEGEE, per germline. Between the trimmed V and J ends, which lost 0 bases and 0 bases, there was a span of 7 bases. CDR3 length: 15 amino acids. The CDR3 loop reads CASSLGGYSNQPQHF. The CDR3, as DNA: TGTGCCAGCAGCTTGGGAGGGTATAGCAATCAGCCCCAGCATTTT.

The rearrangement joins TRBV7-6 to TRBJ2-7; 9 bases agree with TRBD2. Per germline, CDR1 SGHVS and CDR2 FNYEAQ. The CDR3 length is 16 residues. After removal of 2 bases from V and 2 bases from J, the junction contained 7 bases not matched to a gene. The CDR3 here is CASSLSNLAGPYEQYF. CDR3 bases: TGTGCCAGCAGCTTATCCAACCTAGCGGGACCCTACGAGCAGTACTTC. Full variable domain (outside the CDR3, taken from reference TRBV7-6 and TRBJ2-7): GAGVSQSPRYKVTKRGQDVALRCDPISGHVSLYWYRQALGQGPEFLTYFNYEAQQDKSGLPNDRFSAERPEGSISTLTIQRTEQRDSAMYRCASSLSNLAGPYEQYFGPGTRLTVT.

In regard to this clone: The sample holds other DNA sequences that translate to the same CDR3. The chain combines TRBV5-6 with TRBJ2-2; TRBD1 matches at 10 bases. The V segment lost 3 bases and the J segment 5 bases; nucleotides outside the gene matches: 4. This CDR3 comprises 15 residues. CDR1 and CDR2 (germline): SGHDT, YYEEEE. The CDR3 loop reads CASSSWTGGTGELFF. The CDR3 region has the DNA TGTGCCAGCAGCTCTTGGACAGGGGGGACCGGGGAGCTGTTTTTT.

The chain's CDR3 is CATGLLAGGPLYNEQFF. CDR3 in DNA: TGTGCCACAGGTTTATTAGCGGGAGGGCCTCTCTACAATGAGCAGTTCTTC. This chain links TRBV15 with TRBJ2-1; 11 bases are a match to TRBD2. CDR3 length: 17 residues. J was trimmed by 3 bases and V by 9 bases; bases with no gene match: 13. The germline V gene encodes CDR1 LNHNV and CDR2 YYDKDF (reference sequence).

The chain joins TRBV6-5 to TRBJ1-1; 9 bases match TRBD1. The V and J ends lost 11 bases and 5 bases, in that order; junction bases with no gene match: 9. The CDR3 spans 13 residues. Looked up from germline, CDR1 is MNHEY and CDR2 is SVGAGI. Written as DNA, the CDR3 is TGTGCCGGGGGACAGGGCGTGATGACTGAAGCTTTCTTT. It specifies CAGGQGVMTEAFF.

The genes are TRBV5-6 and TRBJ2-7, with 8 bases aligning to TRBD2. The CDR3 loop spans 16 amino acids. V lost 0 bases, J lost 3 bases, and 8 bases stayed unmatched. CDR1 is SGHDT, CDR2 YYEEEE, per germline. Here the CDR3 DNA reads TGTGCCAGCAGCTTGGGGTTTAGCGGGACCTTCTACGAGCAGTACGTC. Translation gives CASSLGFSGTFYEQYV.

The chain recombines TRBV28 with TRBJ1-2, with 9 bases fitting TRBD1. The CDR3 extends over 16 amino acids. The junction had 9 bases not matched to a gene; V was cut back by 1 base and J by 6 bases. Per germline, CDR1 MDHEN and CDR2 SYDVKM. This chain's CDR3 is CASSLFLLGQGNGYTF. The CDR3 DNA reads as TGTGCCAGCAGTTTATTCTTGCTGGGACAGGGAAATGGCTACACCTTC.

This clone showed up just once. The CDR3 nucleotides are TGTGCCAGCAGCTTTAGTTCCGTCTCGCCTGAAGCTTTCTTT. This translates into CASSFSSVSPEAFF. This chain uses TRBV5-5 with TRBJ1-1; the D is unclear. V was clipped by 2 bases and J by 6 bases, with 14 bases between them. Germline CDR1 is SGHKS and CDR2 is YYEKEE (reference sequence). The CDR3 length is 14 residues.

This clone was seen only once. The rearrangement uses TRBV5-1 and TRBJ2-3; weak D call: TRBD1 (6 bases). The germline CDR1 and CDR2 sequences are SGHRS and YFSETQ. Trimming pared 4 bases from V and 8 bases from J, leaving 17 bases between. The length of the CDR3 is 14 residues. CDR3 region: CASSAQGSRGTQYF. The CDR3 coding sequence is TGCGCCAGCAGCGCACAGGGTTCCAGGGGTACGCAGTATTTT.

The genes are TRBV23-1 and TRBJ2-7, with TRBD1 identical over 9 bases. TRBV23-1 is an ORF, and what it does is uncertain. V lost 4 bases, J lost 4 bases, and 5 bases stayed unmatched. CDR3 length equals 14 residues. The CDR3 protein is CASSPGTGSYEQYF. CDR3 nucleotides: TGCGCCAGCAGTCCTGGGACAGGGTCTTACGAGCAGTACTTC.